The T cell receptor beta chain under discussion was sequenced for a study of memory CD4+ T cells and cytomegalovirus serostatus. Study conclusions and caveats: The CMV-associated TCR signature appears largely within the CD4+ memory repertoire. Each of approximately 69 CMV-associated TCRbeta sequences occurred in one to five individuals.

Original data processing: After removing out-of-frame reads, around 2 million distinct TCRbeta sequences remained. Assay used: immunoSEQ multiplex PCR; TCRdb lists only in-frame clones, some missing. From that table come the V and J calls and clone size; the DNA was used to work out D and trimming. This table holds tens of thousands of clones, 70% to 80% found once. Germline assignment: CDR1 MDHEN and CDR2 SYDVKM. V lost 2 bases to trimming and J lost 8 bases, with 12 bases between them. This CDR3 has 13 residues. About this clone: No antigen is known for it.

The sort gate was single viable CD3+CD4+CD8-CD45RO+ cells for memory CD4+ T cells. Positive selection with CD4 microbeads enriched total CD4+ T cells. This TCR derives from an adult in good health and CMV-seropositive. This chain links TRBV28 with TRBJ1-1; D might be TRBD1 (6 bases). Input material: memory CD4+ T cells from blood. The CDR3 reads CASSLLPGVEAFF. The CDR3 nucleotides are TGTGCCAGCAGTTTACTCCCAGGGGTGGAAGCTTTCTTT.